Listed below are T cell receptor beta chains from one sample, sequenced in a study of a mutant IDH1 vaccine in newly diagnosed glioma. TCRdb's table, derived via immunoSEQ multiplex PCR, lists solely in-frame clones and lacks some. The sample has roughly 68,000 clones, 60% to 75% seen once. Their target antigens are unknown. The starting material was PBMCs, obtained from a glioma patient whose treatment included an IDH1 peptide vaccine. The receptors come from a man between 45 and 60 years old with glioma. Both conserved end residues are part of each CDR3. A D gene is named only where the DNA matches it firmly. Rows may omit the clone size; those that give it use once, few, many or a size class.

J gene: TRBJ1-5; clone size: few; D gene: .; V gene: TRBV28; CDR3 DNA: TGTGCCAGCAGTCTAGGTGGTCAGCCCCAGCATTTT; CDR3 protein: CASSLGGQPQHF
J gene: TRBJ1-1; clone size: .; D gene: .; V gene: TRBV18; CDR3 DNA: TGTGCCAGCTCGCCCTTGAAAGACACTGAAGCTTTCTTT; CDR3 protein: CASSPLKDTEAFF
J gene: TRBJ2-7; clone size: .; D gene: .; V gene: TRBV25-1; CDR3 DNA: TGTGCCAGCAGCGACGACAGCCTCTCCTACGAGCAGTACTTC; CDR3 protein: CASSDDSLSYEQYF
J gene: TRBJ2-1; clone size: .; D gene: TRBD1; V gene: TRBV27; CDR3 DNA: TGTGCCAGCAGTAGAGAGCAGGGGGACTACAATGAGCAGTTCTTC; CDR3 protein: CASSREQGDYNEQFF
J gene: TRBJ2-2; clone size: .; D gene: .; V gene: TRBV15; CDR3 DNA: TGTGCCACCAGCAGGGGGACATTCTCCGGGGAGCTGTTTTTT; CDR3 protein: CATSRGTFSGELFF
J gene: TRBJ1-5; clone size: .; D gene: .; V gene: TRBV15; CDR3 DNA: TGTGCCACCAGCAGGGTACAACAGGACCGAGCATCGACCCAGCATTTT; CDR3 protein: CATSRVQQDRASTQHF
J gene: TRBJ2-2; clone size: .; D gene: .; V gene: TRBV5-1; CDR3 DNA: TGCGCCAGCAGCCCCCGGCAGGTCGACGGGGAGCTGTTTTTT; CDR3 protein: CASSPRQVDGELFF
J gene: TRBJ2-1; clone size: medium-sized; D gene: .; V gene: TRBV10-1; CDR3 DNA: TGCGCCAGCAGTGATACAGGGAGCTCCTACAATGAGCAGTTCTTC; CDR3 protein: CASSDTGSSYNEQFF
J gene: TRBJ1-2; clone size: once; D gene: .; V gene: TRBV6-5; CDR3 DNA: TGTGCCAGCAGTGGACTTACTGATTATGGCTACACCTTC; CDR3 protein: CASSGLTDYGYTF
J gene: TRBJ2-7; clone size: .; D gene: TRBD1; V gene: TRBV18; CDR3 DNA: TGTGCCAGCTCACCCTCCTCGACAGGGGGCGGTAGGTACGAGCAGTACTTC; CDR3 protein: CASSPSSTGGGRYEQYF
J gene: TRBJ1-4; clone size: .; D gene: TRBD1; V gene: TRBV4-1; CDR3 DNA: TGCGCCAGCAGCCAGACAGGGGGAGGCGAAAAACTGTTTTTT; CDR3 protein: CASSQTGGGEKLFF
J gene: TRBJ2-2; clone size: .; D gene: .; V gene: TRBV13; CDR3 DNA: TGTGCCAGCAGCCACGCGAGGGGGGGCCCGCGGGGGGAGCTGTTTTTT; CDR3 protein: CASSHARGGPRGELFF
J gene: TRBJ1-5; clone size: .; D gene: TRBD1; V gene: TRBV4-3; CDR3 DNA: TGCGCCAGCAGCCAAGAGTTGGGCGGGACAGGGGGTTATCAGCCCCAGCATTTT; CDR3 protein: CASSQELGGTGGYQPQHF
J gene: TRBJ2-3; clone size: few; D gene: TRBD1; V gene: TRBV9; CDR3 DNA: TGTGCCAGCAGCCCGACAGGGTGGGGAGTAGGCACAGATACGCAGTATTTT; CDR3 protein: CASSPTGWGVGTDTQYF
J gene: TRBJ2-2; clone size: .; D gene: TRBD2; V gene: TRBV7-9; CDR3 DNA: TGTGCCAGCAGATTAGGCCGACTAGCGGGAGCGAACACCGGGGAGCTGTTTTTT; CDR3 protein: CASRLGRLAGANTGELFF
J gene: TRBJ1-5; clone size: .; D gene: .; V gene: TRBV6-6; CDR3 DNA: TGTGCCAGCACCGGGGGGGAAAATCAGCCCCAGCATTTT; CDR3 protein: CASTGGENQPQHF
J gene: TRBJ2-3; clone size: .; D gene: .; V gene: TRBV11-3; CDR3 DNA: TGTGCCAGCAGCCAACGCACAGATACGCAGTATTTT; CDR3 protein: CASSQRTDTQYF
J gene: TRBJ2-7; clone size: few; D gene: .; V gene: TRBV9; CDR3 DNA: TGTGCCAGCAGCGTAGACAGTGACTACGAGCAGTACTTC; CDR3 protein: CASSVDSDYEQYF
J gene: TRBJ1-2; clone size: .; D gene: .; V gene: TRBV5-8; CDR3 DNA: TGTGCCAGCAGCTTGAAGGAGTTGTACTATGGCTACACCTTC; CDR3 protein: CASSLKELYYGYTF
J gene: TRBJ2-5; clone size: .; D gene: .; V gene: TRBV7-9; CDR3 DNA: TGTGCCAGCAGCACGACGGGGCTAAAAGAGACCCAGTACTTC; CDR3 protein: CASSTTGLKETQYF
J gene: TRBJ2-7; clone size: .; D gene: TRBD1; V gene: TRBV4-1; CDR3 DNA: TGCGCCAGCAGCCAAGGGACAGGGGTTCACTACGAGCAGTACTTC; CDR3 protein: CASSQGTGVHYEQYF
J gene: TRBJ2-1; clone size: .; D gene: .; V gene: TRBV12-5; CDR3 DNA: TGTGCTAGTGGTTATAAGAACAATGAGCAGTTCTTC; CDR3 protein: CASGYKNNEQFF
J gene: TRBJ2-1; clone size: .; D gene: TRBD2; V gene: TRBV18; CDR3 DNA: TGTGCCAGCTCACCACCCGGGGGGGTAAAGTATGAGCAGTTCTTC; CDR3 protein: CASSPPGGVKYEQFF
J gene: TRBJ1-1; clone size: .; D gene: .; V gene: TRBV10-3; CDR3 DNA: TGTGCCATCAGTTCCCCACTTATGAACACTGAAGCTTTCTTT; CDR3 protein: CAISSPLMNTEAFF
J gene: TRBJ1-2; clone size: .; D gene: .; V gene: TRBV4-3; CDR3 DNA: TGCGCCAGCAGCCCCCCTCGGGGGGGGGCTACTGGCTACACCTTC; CDR3 protein: CASSPPRGGATGYTF
J gene: TRBJ2-3; clone size: once; D gene: TRBD2; V gene: TRBV9; CDR3 DNA: TGTGCCAGCAGCGTAGTGGGCGGCGGGAGAGATACGCAGTATTTT; CDR3 protein: CASSVVGGGRDTQYF
J gene: TRBJ2-7; clone size: .; D gene: .; V gene: TRBV5-1; CDR3 DNA: TGCGCCAGCAGCCGCGGGCCGCGGGAAGGGGAGCAGTACTTC; CDR3 protein: CASSRGPREGEQYF
J gene: TRBJ2-1; clone size: .; D gene: TRBD2; V gene: TRBV30; CDR3 DNA: TGTGCCTGGAGTGGGACTAGGAACCGGCAGCAGTTCTTC; CDR3 protein: CAWSGTRNRQQFF
J gene: TRBJ1-2; clone size: .; D gene: TRBD1; V gene: TRBV7-2; CDR3 DNA: TGTGCCAGCAGCTTAACGGGAGGGGGCGGGAGCGGCTACACCTTC; CDR3 protein: CASSLTGGGGSGYTF
J gene: TRBJ1-5; clone size: .; D gene: .; V gene: TRBV2; CDR3 DNA: TGTGCCAGCAGTGGGGACTTCGTTGATCAGCCCCAGCATTTT; CDR3 protein: CASSGDFVDQPQHF
J gene: TRBJ2-2; clone size: .; D gene: .; V gene: TRBV18; CDR3 DNA: TGTGCCAGCTCACCACCGCCCAGCACCGGGGAGCTGTTTTTT; CDR3 protein: CASSPPPSTGELFF
J gene: TRBJ2-3; clone size: .; D gene: .; V gene: TRBV29-1; CDR3 DNA: TGCAGCGTTGAGAGGGGAAGCACAGATACGCAGTATTTT; CDR3 protein: CSVERGSTDTQYF
J gene: TRBJ2-1; clone size: .; D gene: .; V gene: TRBV27; CDR3 DNA: TGTGCCAGCAGTCCTAACTACAATGAGCAGTTCTTC; CDR3 protein: CASSPNYNEQFF
J gene: TRBJ2-7; clone size: .; D gene: .; V gene: TRBV5-6; CDR3 DNA: TGTGCCAGTTTCGAGGGGGGCACATACGAGCAGTACTTC; CDR3 protein: CASFEGGTYEQYF
J gene: TRBJ1-1; clone size: .; D gene: .; V gene: TRBV7-2; CDR3 DNA: TGTGCCAGCAAAAGCCGGGACGTGAGCACTGAAGCTTTCTTT; CDR3 protein: CASKSRDVSTEAFF